This TCR beta chain originates from a study of blood T cell repertoires in COVID-19. Study-wide background: Some COVID-19 samples were acute and others convalescent; all came from the United States, Italy and Spain.

V lost 6 bases, J lost 9 bases, and 13 bases stayed unmatched. This CDR3 region has 14 residues. Germline V gene lookup returns CDR1 SQVTM and CDR2 ANQGSEA. Libraries were prepared by immunoSEQ multiplex PCR; TCRdb keeps only in-frame clonotypes and omits some of them. The table has roughly 60,000 clones, 88% seen once. This chain links TRBV29-1 with TRBJ2-1; 8 nucleotides line up with TRBD1. The sample taken for sequencing was peripheral blood. The clonotype was recovered from a human donor in a cohort sampled during active COVID-19. The CDR3 DNA reads as TGCAGCGTGGTTACCAGGGGGCGCGCATTTGAGCAGTTCTTC. Protein sequence: CSVVTRGRAFEQFF.